The clone carrying this T cell receptor (beta chain) was seen a few times. The entry originates in a study of blood T cell repertoires in COVID-19. Study overall: From the United States, Italy and Spain came samples of acute and convalescent COVID-19. PBMCs, B-cell-depleted T cells, or T cells provided the cDNA or gDNA that made up the material.

Original handling: Amplification of reference gene primers was used by the study to estimate nucleated cell counts. The data were produced by immunoSEQ multiplex PCR, yet TCRdb's version contains in-frame clones alone and is incomplete. V and J calls and clone size are copied from that table; D and trimming were computed from the DNA. The table has approximately 74,000 clones, approximately 80% seen once. This CDR3 spans 14 amino acids. Germline values: CDR1 LNHDA, CDR2 SQIVND (reference sequence). Trimming left V 9 bases short and J 3 bases short, with 15 bases between. This sequence originates from an older man with active or convalescent COVID-19. V usage is TRBV19 and J usage is TRBJ1-5, with D possibly being TRBD1 (6 bases). Sequenced input: peripheral blood. The chain's CDR3 is CASGQRGNNQPQHF. For the CDR3, the DNA is TGTGCCAGCGGGCAAAGGGGGAACAATCAGCCCCAGCATTTT. Filled out from reference TRBV19 and TRBJ1-5, the complete variable domain reads DGGITQSPKYLFRKEGQNVTLSCEQNLNHDAMYWYRQDPGQGLRLIYYSQIVNDFQKGDIAEGYSVSREKKESFPLTVTSAQKNPTAFYLCASGQRGNNQPQHFGDGTRLSIL.